A selection of T cell receptor beta chains follows, all from one sample in a study of early T cells in non-severe SARS-CoV-2 infection. TCRdb ran MiXCR on the 5' RACE reads and lists one entry per CDR3 protein. The table has around 64,000 distinct CDR3 sequences, approximately 10% seen once; the top ten hold 5.7%. Sample: whole blood, taken at baseline. The receptors were sampled from an adult who was a healthcare worker with PCR-confirmed SARS-CoV-2 infection or an uninfected control (not recorded which). The CDR3 runs from the conserved cysteine through the conserved F or W. D genes are given only for firm matches. Clone size is not always given. Where it is, it says once, few, many or a class for expanded clones.

TRBJ2-4 | TRBD1 | - | TRBV5-5 | CASSQTGGNIQYF | TGTGCCAGCAGTCAGACAGGGGGAAACATTCAGTACTTC
TRBJ2-5 | - | - | TRBV7-8 | CASSLQLAIQETQYF | TGTGCCAGCAGCTTACAGTTGGCGATACAAGAGACCCAGTACTTC
TRBJ1-1 | - | - | TRBV6-6 | CASSGFANTEAFF | TGTGCCAGCAGTGGTTTTGCGAACACTGAAGCTTTCTTT
TRBJ2-3 | TRBD2 | few | TRBV5-1 | CASSFTSGSHGTDTQYF | TGCGCCAGCAGCTTCACTAGCGGGAGTCATGGCACAGATACGCAGTATTTT
TRBJ1-1 | - | few | TRBV11-2 | CASSLAGTEAFF | TGTGCCAGCAGCTTAGCGGGCACTGAAGCTTTCTTT
TRBJ1-2 | TRBD1 | - | TRBV3-1 | CASSQGGQIYGYTF | TGTGCCAGCAGCCAAGGGGGACAGATCTATGGCTACACCTTC
TRBJ1-2 | TRBD1 | - | TRBV6-2/TRBV6-3 | CASMRTGSSRGGYTF | TGTGCCAGCATGCGGACAGGTTCGTCTCGGGGTGGCTACACCTTC
TRBJ1-1 | TRBD1 | medium-sized | TRBV7-9 | CASSPTGYEAFF | TGTGCCAGCAGCCCGACAGGGTATGAAGCTTTCTTT
TRBJ2-3 | TRBD1 | - | TRBV24-1 | CATSDRDSKDTQYF | TGTGCCACCAGTGATAGGGACAGCAAAGATACGCAGTATTTT
TRBJ2-5 | - | - | TRBV5-1 | CASSSLAGLETQYF | TGCGCCAGCAGCTCATTGGCGGGGCTAGAGACCCAGTACTTC
TRBJ1-2 | - | - | TRBV11-2 | CASSLDAGTGAYGYTF | TGTGCCAGCAGCTTAGATGCCGGGACGGGGGCCTATGGCTACACCTTC
TRBJ1-1 | - | few | TRBV3-1 | CASSQLGTEAFF | TGTGCCAGCAGCCAGTTGGGCACTGAAGCTTTCTTT
TRBJ2-4 | - | many | TRBV12-3/TRBV12-4 | CASSSRERSSKNIQYF | TGTGCCAGCAGTTCCAGGGAGAGATCCTCCAAAAACATTCAGTACTTC
TRBJ1-1 | - | - | TRBV29-1 | CSVSAGWGMNTEAFF | TGCAGCGTTTCAGCTGGGTGGGGGATGAACACTGAAGCTTTCTTT
TRBJ2-7 | - | - | TRBV30 | CAWSIGPYEQYF | TGTGCCTGGAGTATAGGCCCGTACGAGCAGTACTTC
TRBJ1-2 | TRBD1 | - | TRBV12-3/TRBV12-4 | CASSLGQYYGYTF | TGTGCCAGCAGTTTGGGACAGTACTATGGCTACACCTTC
TRBJ2-5 | - | - | TRBV7-3 | CASSSGAGETQYF | TGTGCCAGCAGCTCTGGGGCGGGCGAGACCCAGTACTTC
TRBJ2-5 | TRBD2 | - | TRBV27 | CASSSHRLAGTETQYF | TGTGCCAGCAGTTCACATCGGTTAGCGGGGACGGAGACCCAGTACTTC
TRBJ2-7 | TRBD1 | many | TRBV29-1 | CSGRTGGSGEQYF | TGCAGCGGGAGGACAGGGGGCTCGGGTGAGCAGTACTTC
TRBJ1-1 | - | few | TRBV2 | CASSDPGATEAFF | TGTGCCAGCAGTGATCCAGGGGCCACTGAAGCTTTCTTT
TRBJ2-7 | - | - | TRBV7-9 | CASSLQGGDYEQYF | TGTGCCAGCAGCCTCCAGGGGGGGGACTACGAGCAGTACTTC
TRBJ1-1 | - | many | TRBV19 | CASSSRGSPHTEAFF | TGTGCCAGTAGTTCCCGGGGGTCCCCCCACACTGAAGCTTTCTTT
TRBJ2-5 | - | - | TRBV11-2 | CASCRGADETQYF | TGTGCCAGCTGCAGGGGGGCGGATGAGACCCAGTACTTC